This entry concerns a single TCR beta chain. Per sample, at least 5 micrograms of total RNA were extracted. This specimen belongs to a study of blood T cells in healthy people across ages. A second PCR, run for roughly 7 to 11 cycles, used a sample-barcoded 5' primer plus a J-beta primer mix. A single record per CDR3 protein comes from TCRdb applying MiXCR to the 5' RACE reads. Of almost 550,000 distinct CDR3 sequences listed, less than 25% were seen once; the top ten hold roughly 9.4%. CDR3 length equals 15 residues. Germline CDR1 is DFQATT and CDR2 is SNEGSKA (reference sequence). Trimming removed 6 bases at V and 1 base at J, with 19 bases between. These data were also filed under a second study, of T cells of mothers and their children.

The chain is built from TRBV20-1 and TRBJ2-7; tentatively, D is TRBD1 or TRBD2 (5 bases each). Sequencing was done on a sample of blood. The sequence was obtained from a boy between 10 and 17 years old in good health. The CDR3 spells CSAQETGPRSYEQYF. The CDR3 coding sequence is TGCAGTGCGCAGGAAACGGGGCCCCGGTCCTACGAGCAGTACTTC.